This T cell receptor beta chain stems from a study of read filtering for tumor transcriptome and immune sequencing. Study-wide points: The sorted CD138-negative fraction was a mixed bone marrow immune population, not purified T cells.

This clonotype has more than one count but fewer than ten. Its specificity is unknown. This may arise from a read error, as a much more abundant clone is one base away. The V gene lost 1 base and the J gene lost 2 bases, with 10 bases spanning the gap. Germline V gives CDR1 SGHRS, CDR2 YFSETQ. The CDR3 totals 15 residues. This library used around 0.4 ug RNA and molecular barcoded adaptors spanning alpha/delta and beta/gamma chains. TCRdb recomputed calls from the reads with MiXCR, one row per CDR3 protein. The sample yields fewer than 75,000 distinct CDR3 sequences, 20% to 25% seen once. The chain uses TRBV5-1 and TRBJ2-1; D is possibly TRBD2 (6 bases). This receptor was identified in a donor aged 40 or older with multiple myeloma. Sequenced sample: a population of CD138-negative cells sorted from bone marrow. Written as DNA, the CDR3 is TGCGCCAGCAGCTTGCGACTAGAGACCTACAATGAGCAGTTCTTC. This encodes CASSLRLETYNEQFF.